A selection of T cell receptor beta chains follows, all from one sample in a study of cytomegalovirus exposure and HLA in healthy donors. The table came from immunoSEQ multiplex PCR; TCRdb's copy has only in-frame clones and leaves some out. The sample has around 150,000 clones, approximately 87% seen once. The material sequenced was PBMCs. The receptors stem from a woman aged 25-40 years in good health and CMV-seronegative. Each CDR3 is given with its conserved first and last residue. The order of the fields is J gene, clone size, V gene, D gene, CDR3 protein, CDR3 DNA. D genes are given only for firm matches. Clone size is stated in some rows and not others, as once, few, many or a class when expanded.

j_gene: TRBJ2-6; abundance: .; v_gene: TRBV27; d_gene: .; CDR3aa: CASSYVAGANVLTF; CDR3nt: TGTGCCAGCAGTTACGTAGCTGGGGCCAACGTCCTGACTTTC
j_gene: TRBJ1-1; abundance: .; v_gene: TRBV29-1; d_gene: .; CDR3aa: CSVGGVTEAFF; CDR3nt: TGCAGCGTTGGGGGGGTAACTGAAGCTTTCTTT
j_gene: TRBJ2-3; abundance: once; v_gene: TRBV4-1; d_gene: .; CDR3aa: CASSQERTDTQYF; CDR3nt: TGCGCCAGCAGCCAAGAACGGACAGATACGCAGTATTTT
j_gene: TRBJ2-7; abundance: .; v_gene: TRBV9; d_gene: .; CDR3aa: CASTPGGVPYEQYF; CDR3nt: TGTGCCAGCACCCCGGGCGGCGTGCCCTACGAGCAGTACTTC
j_gene: TRBJ1-1; abundance: once; v_gene: TRBV9; d_gene: .; CDR3aa: CASSLTWGGTEAFF; CDR3nt: TGTGCCAGCAGCCTCACGTGGGGAGGGACTGAAGCTTTCTTT
j_gene: TRBJ2-3; abundance: .; v_gene: TRBV5-1; d_gene: .; CDR3aa: CASREIRDTDTQYF; CDR3nt: TGCGCCAGCAGAGAAATCCGGGACACAGATACGCAGTATTTT
j_gene: TRBJ1-5; abundance: .; v_gene: TRBV29-1; d_gene: .; CDR3aa: CSVTTGSNQPQHF; CDR3nt: TGCAGCGTAACGACAGGATCTAATCAGCCCCAGCATTTT
j_gene: TRBJ1-5; abundance: .; v_gene: TRBV15; d_gene: .; CDR3aa: CATSRVRIQPQHF; CDR3nt: TGTGCCACCAGCCGAGTCAGAATCCAACCCCAGCATTTT
j_gene: TRBJ2-1; abundance: .; v_gene: TRBV28; d_gene: TRBD2; CDR3aa: CASTRLAGKNEQFF; CDR3nt: TGTGCCAGCACCAGACTAGCGGGAAAGAATGAGCAGTTCTTC
j_gene: TRBJ1-1; abundance: .; v_gene: TRBV28; d_gene: .; CDR3aa: CASSLRGPPNTEAFF; CDR3nt: TGTGCCAGCAGTTTGAGGGGCCCTCCGAACACTGAAGCTTTCTTT
j_gene: TRBJ2-1; abundance: .; v_gene: TRBV5-1; d_gene: TRBD2; CDR3aa: CASSTGLAGYNEQFF; CDR3nt: TGCGCCAGCAGCACCGGACTAGCGGGTTACAATGAGCAGTTCTTC
j_gene: TRBJ2-3; abundance: .; v_gene: TRBV6-5; d_gene: TRBD2; CDR3aa: CASSSSRGGTDTQYF; CDR3nt: TGTGCCAGCAGTTCGTCGCGCGGGGGTACAGATACGCAGTATTTT
j_gene: TRBJ2-7; abundance: .; v_gene: TRBV5-5; d_gene: .; CDR3aa: CASSLEVTGALSYEQYF; CDR3nt: TGTGCCAGCAGCTTGGAGGTGACGGGGGCCCTATCCTACGAGCAGTACTTC
j_gene: TRBJ2-5; abundance: .; v_gene: TRBV13; d_gene: TRBD1; CDR3aa: CASSSGQGADETQYF; CDR3nt: TGTGCCAGCAGCTCGGGACAGGGGGCTGATGAGACCCAGTACTTC
j_gene: TRBJ1-2; abundance: .; v_gene: TRBV28; d_gene: .; CDR3aa: CASSLGRGISGYTF; CDR3nt: TGTGCCAGCAGTTTGGGTAGAGGGATTAGTGGCTACACCTTC
j_gene: TRBJ2-7; abundance: .; v_gene: TRBV11-2; d_gene: .; CDR3aa: CASRDAGYEQYF; CDR3nt: TGTGCCAGCAGGGACGCGGGATACGAGCAGTACTTC
j_gene: TRBJ2-7; abundance: once; v_gene: TRBV14; d_gene: TRBD1; CDR3aa: CASSRGRGLDEQYF; CDR3nt: TGTGCCAGCAGCCGCGGCAGGGGGTTAGACGAGCAGTACTTC
j_gene: TRBJ1-1; abundance: .; v_gene: TRBV5-6; d_gene: TRBD1; CDR3aa: CASSFGQGGTEAFF; CDR3nt: TGTGCCAGCAGCTTCGGACAGGGTGGCACTGAAGCTTTCTTT
j_gene: TRBJ2-7; abundance: .; v_gene: TRBV7-9; d_gene: .; CDR3aa: CASSLTGASYEQYF; CDR3nt: TGTGCCAGCAGCTTAACGGGGGCGTCATACGAGCAGTACTTC
j_gene: TRBJ1-1; abundance: .; v_gene: TRBV19; d_gene: .; CDR3aa: CASSERVRTALGAFF; CDR3nt: TGTGCCAGTAGTGAGCGTGTTCGGACAGCACTTGGAGCTTTCTTT
j_gene: TRBJ1-1; abundance: .; v_gene: TRBV27; d_gene: TRBD1; CDR3aa: CASSFGTGLSTEAFF; CDR3nt: TGTGCCAGCAGTTTCGGGACAGGGTTGTCCACTGAAGCTTTCTTT
j_gene: TRBJ2-1; abundance: .; v_gene: TRBV5-4; d_gene: TRBD1; CDR3aa: CASSSGQGNEQFF; CDR3nt: TGTGCCAGCAGCTCCGGACAGGGCAATGAGCAGTTCTTC
j_gene: TRBJ1-1; abundance: .; v_gene: TRBV5-1; d_gene: .; CDR3aa: CASSPQGPNTEAFF; CDR3nt: TGCGCCAGCAGCCCTCAGGGGCCGAACACTGAAGCTTTCTTT
j_gene: TRBJ1-1; abundance: .; v_gene: TRBV5-4; d_gene: .; CDR3aa: CASSSKQGNTEAFF; CDR3nt: TGTGCCAGCAGCTCGAAACAGGGTAACACTGAAGCTTTCTTT
j_gene: TRBJ1-1; abundance: .; v_gene: TRBV2; d_gene: TRBD1; CDR3aa: CASRADRVGNTEAFF; CDR3nt: TGTGCCAGCAGAGCCGACAGGGTTGGGAACACTGAAGCTTTCTTT
j_gene: TRBJ1-1; abundance: .; v_gene: TRBV7-2; d_gene: .; CDR3aa: CASSLGAANTEAFF; CDR3nt: TGTGCCAGCAGCTTAGGCGCAGCGAACACTGAAGCTTTCTTT
j_gene: TRBJ2-7; abundance: .; v_gene: TRBV14; d_gene: .; CDR3aa: CASSQGASPLEQYF; CDR3nt: TGTGCCAGCAGCCAAGGGGCCTCCCCCCTCGAGCAGTACTTC
j_gene: TRBJ1-2; abundance: .; v_gene: TRBV29-1; d_gene: TRBD1; CDR3aa: CSAQGDRGNYGYTF; CDR3nt: TGCAGCGCCCAAGGGGACAGGGGTAACTATGGCTACACCTTC
j_gene: TRBJ2-7; abundance: once; v_gene: TRBV7-2; d_gene: .; CDR3aa: CASSLEGPGAMGEQYF; CDR3nt: TGTGCCAGCAGCTTAGAAGGTCCAGGGGCAATGGGGGAGCAGTACTTC
j_gene: TRBJ1-1; abundance: .; v_gene: TRBV16; d_gene: .; CDR3aa: CASSQVQGGFEAFF; CDR3nt: TGTGCCAGCAGCCAAGTACAGGGTGGGTTTGAAGCTTTCTTT
j_gene: TRBJ1-2; abundance: few; v_gene: TRBV10-1; d_gene: .; CDR3aa: CASSESKRGAYGYTF; CDR3nt: TGCGCCAGCAGTGAGTCGAAAAGGGGGGCCTATGGCTACACCTTC
j_gene: TRBJ2-1; abundance: .; v_gene: TRBV11-3; d_gene: TRBD2; CDR3aa: CASSLSLAGNEQFF; CDR3nt: TGTGCCAGCAGCTTGAGTCTAGCGGGGAATGAGCAGTTCTTC
j_gene: TRBJ1-2; abundance: .; v_gene: TRBV7-9; d_gene: TRBD1; CDR3aa: CASSRQGYDGYTF; CDR3nt: TGTGCCAGCAGCCGACAGGGGTATGATGGCTACACCTTC
j_gene: TRBJ2-1; abundance: .; v_gene: TRBV7-3; d_gene: TRBD2; CDR3aa: CASSPVAGVSYNEQFF; CDR3nt: TGTGCCAGCAGCCCCGTAGCGGGAGTCTCGTACAATGAGCAGTTCTTC
j_gene: TRBJ2-3; abundance: .; v_gene: TRBV18; d_gene: TRBD1; CDR3aa: CASSPSGQGTDTQYF; CDR3nt: TGTGCCAGCTCACCGTCCGGACAGGGCACAGATACGCAGTATTTT
j_gene: TRBJ2-7; abundance: few; v_gene: TRBV10-3; d_gene: .; CDR3aa: CAISEGGEYGREQYF; CDR3nt: TGTGCCATCAGTGAAGGAGGGGAGTACGGTCGCGAGCAGTACTTC
j_gene: TRBJ2-5; abundance: few; v_gene: TRBV6-4; d_gene: TRBD1; CDR3aa: CASSYSDRETQYF; CDR3nt: TGTGCCAGCAGTTACTCGGACAGGGAGACCCAGTACTTC
j_gene: TRBJ2-1; abundance: few; v_gene: TRBV7-6; d_gene: TRBD2; CDR3aa: CASSLSGSSYNEQFF; CDR3nt: TGTGCCAGCAGCTTAAGCGGGAGCTCCTACAATGAGCAGTTCTTC
j_gene: TRBJ2-7; abundance: .; v_gene: TRBV19; d_gene: TRBD2; CDR3aa: CASSIDGTSSYEQYF; CDR3nt: TGTGCCAGTAGTATAGATGGGACTAGTTCCTACGAGCAGTACTTC
j_gene: TRBJ2-5; abundance: .; v_gene: TRBV11-3; d_gene: .; CDR3aa: CASSLAGARQETQYF; CDR3nt: TGTGCCAGCAGCTTAGCGGGGGCCCGACAAGAGACCCAGTACTTC
j_gene: TRBJ1-2; abundance: .; v_gene: TRBV7-2; d_gene: .; CDR3aa: CASSSAHGYTF; CDR3nt: TGTGCCAGCAGCTCGGCCCACGGCTACACCTTC
j_gene: TRBJ1-5; abundance: .; v_gene: TRBV5-4; d_gene: TRBD1; CDR3aa: CASSLDGQVPNNQPQHF; CDR3nt: TGTGCCAGCAGCTTGGACGGACAGGTACCCAACAATCAGCCCCAGCATTTT
j_gene: TRBJ2-7; abundance: .; v_gene: TRBV7-2; d_gene: .; CDR3aa: CASSSISGNEQYF; CDR3nt: TGTGCCAGCAGCTCGATCTCGGGGAACGAGCAGTACTTC
j_gene: TRBJ1-2; abundance: .; v_gene: TRBV30; d_gene: .; CDR3aa: CAWKQGTNYGYTF; CDR3nt: TGTGCCTGGAAGCAGGGTACTAACTATGGCTACACCTTC
j_gene: TRBJ1-1; abundance: .; v_gene: TRBV19; d_gene: .; CDR3aa: CASSPPGGITEAFF; CDR3nt: TGTGCCAGTAGTCCCCCAGGAGGGATCACTGAAGCTTTCTTT